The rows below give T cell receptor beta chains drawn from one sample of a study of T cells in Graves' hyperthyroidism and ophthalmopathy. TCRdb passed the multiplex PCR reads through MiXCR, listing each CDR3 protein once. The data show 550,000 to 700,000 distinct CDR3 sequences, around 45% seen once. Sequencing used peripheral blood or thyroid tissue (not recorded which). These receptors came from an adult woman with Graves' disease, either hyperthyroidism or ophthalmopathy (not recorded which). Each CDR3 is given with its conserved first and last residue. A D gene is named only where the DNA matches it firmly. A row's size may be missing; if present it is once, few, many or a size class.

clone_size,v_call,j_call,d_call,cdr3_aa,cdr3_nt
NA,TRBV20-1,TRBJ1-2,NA,CSVRGAGENYGYTF,TGCAGCGTTCGGGGGGCGGGTGAAAACTATGGCTACACCTTC
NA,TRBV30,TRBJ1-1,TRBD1,CAWSVRLTGENEAFF,TGTGCCTGGAGTGTACGTTTGACAGGGGAAAATGAAGCTTTCTTT
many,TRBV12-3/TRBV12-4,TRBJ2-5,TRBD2,CASSSSGSLGTQYF,TGTGCCAGCAGTTCTAGCGGGAGTCTAGGGACCCAGTACTTC
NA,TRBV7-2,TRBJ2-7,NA,CASSSPGGTYEQYF,TGTGCCAGCAGCTCACCCGGTGGGACCTACGAGCAGTACTTC
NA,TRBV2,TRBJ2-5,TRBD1,CASSEVDRGEETQYF,TGTGCCAGCAGTGAGGTAGACAGGGGCGAGGAGACCCAGTACTTC
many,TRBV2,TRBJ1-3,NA,CASSRNRASGNTIYF,TGTGCCAGCAGTAGAAACAGGGCATCTGGAAACACCATATATTTT
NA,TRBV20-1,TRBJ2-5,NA,CSARGQNGETQYF,TGCAGCGCTAGAGGACAGAACGGAGAGACCCAGTACTTC
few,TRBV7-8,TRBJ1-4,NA,CASSGRTVANEKLFF,TGTGCCAGCAGCGGACGGACAGTGGCTAATGAAAAACTGTTTTTT
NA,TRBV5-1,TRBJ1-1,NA,CASSTRGLSATEAFF,TGCGCCAGCAGCACCCGGGGTCTGTCGGCCACTGAAGCTTTCTTT
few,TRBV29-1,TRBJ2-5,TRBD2,CSVDTSGGRETQYF,TGCAGCGTCGACACTAGCGGGGGGCGGGAGACCCAGTACTTC
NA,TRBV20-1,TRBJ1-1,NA,CSGQQGMNTEAFF,TGCAGCGGCCAGCAGGGCATGAACACTGAAGCTTTCTTT
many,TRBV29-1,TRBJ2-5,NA,CSVIRGRGETQYF,TGCAGCGTGATACGGGGCCGGGGGGAGACCCAGTACTTC
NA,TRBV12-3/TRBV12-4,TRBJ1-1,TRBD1,CASRGLGDRDTEAFF,TGTGCCAGCAGAGGCCTAGGGGACAGGGACACTGAAGCTTTCTTT
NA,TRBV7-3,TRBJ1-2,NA,CASSVQASGGYTF,TGTGCCAGCAGCGTACAGGCGTCGGGTGGCTACACCTTC
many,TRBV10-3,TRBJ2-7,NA,CAISVSGEQYF,TGTGCCATCAGCGTCAGCGGGGAGCAGTACTTC
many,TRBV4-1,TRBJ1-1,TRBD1,CASSPTGGIAFF,TGCGCCAGCAGCCCGACAGGGGGAATCGCTTTCTTT
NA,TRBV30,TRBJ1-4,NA,CAWRVTSNEKLFF,TGTGCCTGGAGGGTGACCAGCAATGAAAAACTGTTTTTT
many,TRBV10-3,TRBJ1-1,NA,CAISEGQTKAFF,TGTGCCATCAGTGAAGGACAGACTAAAGCTTTCTTT
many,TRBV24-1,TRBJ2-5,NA,CATSDPRGGQETQYF,TGTGCCACCAGTGATCCACGTGGGGGACAAGAGACCCAGTACTTC
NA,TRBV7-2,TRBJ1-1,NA,CASSLKWGTEAFF,TGTGCCAGCAGCTTAAAGTGGGGCACTGAAGCTTTCTTT
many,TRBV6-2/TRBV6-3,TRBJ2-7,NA,CASSYERSSYEQYF,TGTGCCAGCAGTTACGAAAGGAGCTCCTACGAGCAGTACTTC
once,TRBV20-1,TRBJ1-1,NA,CSARGVVVTESFF,TGCAGTGCTAGAGGGGTAGTAGTCACTGAATCTTTCTTT
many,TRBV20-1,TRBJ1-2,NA,CSARRNRNYGYTF,TGCAGTGCTAGACGGAATAGGAACTATGGCTACACCTTC
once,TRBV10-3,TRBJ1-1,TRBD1,CAISGTGRATEAFF,TGTGCCATCAGCGGGACAGGGAGGGCCACTGAAGCTTTCTTT